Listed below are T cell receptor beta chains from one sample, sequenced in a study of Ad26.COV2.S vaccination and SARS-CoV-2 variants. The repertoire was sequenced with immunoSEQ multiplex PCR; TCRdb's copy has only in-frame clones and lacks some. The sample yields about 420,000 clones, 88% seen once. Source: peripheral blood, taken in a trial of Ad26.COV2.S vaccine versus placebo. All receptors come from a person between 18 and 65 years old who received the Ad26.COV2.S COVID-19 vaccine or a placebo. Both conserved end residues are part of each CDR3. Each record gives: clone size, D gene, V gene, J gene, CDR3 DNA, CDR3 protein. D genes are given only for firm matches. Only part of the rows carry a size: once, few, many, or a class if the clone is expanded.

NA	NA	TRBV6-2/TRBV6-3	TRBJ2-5	TGTGCCAGCAGTTACGTTGGGGAGACCCAGTACTTC	CASSYVGETQYF
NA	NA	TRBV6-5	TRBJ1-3	TGTGCCAGCCTCGGGACCATCTCTGGAAACACCATATATTTT	CASLGTISGNTIYF
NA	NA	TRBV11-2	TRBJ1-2	TGTGCCAGCAGTGATATGGGGCTAGGTGGCTACACCTTC	CASSDMGLGGYTF
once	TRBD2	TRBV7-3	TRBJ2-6	TGTGCCAGCAGCCCCGGGACTAGCGGGGGGGCCTACTCTGGGGCCAACGTCCTGACTTTC	CASSPGTSGGAYSGANVLTF
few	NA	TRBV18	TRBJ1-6	TGTGCCAGCTCACCACCCCCAGGAAGAAATTTCCTTTCACCCCTCCACTTT	CASSPPPGRNFLSPLHF
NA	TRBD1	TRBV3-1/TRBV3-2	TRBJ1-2	TGTGCCAGCAGCCCCCACACTTCAGGGGGCTATGGCTACACCTTC	CASSPHTSGGYGYTF
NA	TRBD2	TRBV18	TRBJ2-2	TGTGCCAGCTCAACGAGAAATGGGGGGGAGTTCACCGGGGAGCTGTTTTTT	CASSTRNGGEFTGELFF
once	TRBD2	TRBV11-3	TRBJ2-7	TGTGCCAGCAGCTTTGGGGCGGGAGGCGACTACGAGCAGTACTTC	CASSFGAGGDYEQYF
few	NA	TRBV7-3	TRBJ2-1	TGTGCCAGCAGCTTAAGCCGGAGCGGCAATGAGCAGTTCTTC	CASSLSRSGNEQFF
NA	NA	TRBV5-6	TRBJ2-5	TGTGCCAGCAGCTTGCGAAGGGGGGGCCAGGCCCAGTACTTC	CASSLRRGGQAQYF
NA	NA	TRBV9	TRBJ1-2	TGTGCCAGCAGCGTAGACAGCTATGGCTACACCTTC	CASSVDSYGYTF
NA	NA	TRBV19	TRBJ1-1	TGTGCCAGTACCGATCGGAGTAGGAACACTGAAGCTTTCTTT	CASTDRSRNTEAFF
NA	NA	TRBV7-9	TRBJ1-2	TGTGCCAGCAGCTTCCCAGGGAGAGGCTACACCTTC	CASSFPGRGYTF
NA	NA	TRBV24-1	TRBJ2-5	TGTGCCACCAGTGATTTAGTAGGGGGAGAGACCCAGTACTTC	CATSDLVGGETQYF
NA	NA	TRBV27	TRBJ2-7	TGTGCCAGCAGTTTAGGGGGGAGACGGACCTACGAGCAGTACTTC	CASSLGGRRTYEQYF
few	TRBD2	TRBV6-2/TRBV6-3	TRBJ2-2	TGTGCCAGCAGTTACCCCGGGACTAGCGGGGGGGCTAGCACCGGGGAGCTGTTTTTT	CASSYPGTSGGASTGELFF
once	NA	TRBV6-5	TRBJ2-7	TGTGCCAGCAGTTTGACGAGGGGTTACGAGCAGTACTTC	CASSLTRGYEQYF
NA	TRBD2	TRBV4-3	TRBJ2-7	TGCGCCAGCAGCCAACCGAGAAGCGGGGGGGTAGCAGTCTACGAGCAGTACTTC	CASSQPRSGGVAVYEQYF
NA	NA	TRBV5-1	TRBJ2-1	TGCGCCAGCAGCCTAGAAACGGACCCCTTAAGCGCCTACAATGAGCAGTTCTTC	CASSLETDPLSAYNEQFF
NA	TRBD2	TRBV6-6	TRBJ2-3	TGTGCCAGCAGCTGGAAAGCGGGGGCGGGAGATACGCAGTATTTT	CASSWKAGAGDTQYF
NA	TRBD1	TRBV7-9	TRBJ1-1	TGTGCCAGCATCCAGGGGGCGGAAGCTTTCTTT	CASIQGAEAFF
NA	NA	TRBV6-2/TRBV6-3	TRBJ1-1	TGTGCCAGCAGTTACTCGGGGGGCCAGAACACTGAAGCTTTCTTT	CASSYSGGQNTEAFF
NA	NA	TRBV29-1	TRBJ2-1	TGCAGCGGCCTTTGGGGAAGGTCCTACAATGAGCAGTTCTTC	CSGLWGRSYNEQFF
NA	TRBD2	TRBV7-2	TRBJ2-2	TGTGCCAGCAGCTCTCCGGGACTAGCGGGGAGGGGGGAGCTGTTTTTT	CASSSPGLAGRGELFF
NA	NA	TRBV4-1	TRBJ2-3	TGCGCCAGCAGCCGGGGACCGAGCACAGATACGCAGTATTTT	CASSRGPSTDTQYF
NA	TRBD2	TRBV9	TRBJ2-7	TGTGCCAGCAGCGTAGGGGAGGGTATGGACGAGCAGTACTTC	CASSVGEGMDEQYF
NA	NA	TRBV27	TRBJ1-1	TGTGCCAGCAGTTTCCTTACCGGGACCGCTGAAGCTTTCTTT	CASSFLTGTAEAFF
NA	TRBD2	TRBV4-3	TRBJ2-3	TGCGCCAGCAGCCAAGACGCGACTAGCCGTCCCTTGGCGCAGTATTTT	CASSQDATSRPLAQYF
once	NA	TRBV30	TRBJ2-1	TGTGCCTGGGGCCCCCTAAGCTCCTACAATGAGCAGTTCTTC	CAWGPLSSYNEQFF
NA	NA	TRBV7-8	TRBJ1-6	TGTGCCAGCAGCCTCGGGACTGGGAATTCACCCCTCCACTTT	CASSLGTGNSPLHF
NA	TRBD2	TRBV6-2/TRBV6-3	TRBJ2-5	TGTGCCAGCAACCCCGGGACTAGCGTGGGAGAGACCCAGTACTTC	CASNPGTSVGETQYF
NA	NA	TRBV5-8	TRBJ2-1	TGTGCCAGCAGCCTGGACAGGGTCCGGGGGGCGTACAATGAGCAGTTCTTC	CASSLDRVRGAYNEQFF
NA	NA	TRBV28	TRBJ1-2	TGTGCCAGCAGCCCCAATACGAGTTATGGCTACACCTTC	CASSPNTSYGYTF
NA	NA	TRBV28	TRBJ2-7	TGTGCCAGCAGCTCGACAGGCAACTACGAGCAGTACTTC	CASSSTGNYEQYF
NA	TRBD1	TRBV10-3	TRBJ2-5	TGTGCCTCCACAGGACAGGAAGGAGAGACCCAGTACTTC	CASTGQEGETQYF
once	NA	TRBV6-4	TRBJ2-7	TGTGCCAGCAGTGCCCCGTCTCGGCAGGGGGGGGCTTACGAGCAGTACTTC	CASSAPSRQGGAYEQYF
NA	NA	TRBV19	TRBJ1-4	TGTGCCAGTAGACCCGAGGGGTCTAATGAAAAACTGTTTTTT	CASRPEGSNEKLFF
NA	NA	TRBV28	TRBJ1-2	TGTGCCAGCACCGGCGACATCTATGGCTACACCTTC	CASTGDIYGYTF
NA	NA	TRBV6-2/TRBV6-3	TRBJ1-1	TGTGCCAGCAGTAAACAGGTCTACACTGAAGCTTTCTTT	CASSKQVYTEAFF
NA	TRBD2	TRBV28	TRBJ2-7	TGTGCCAGCAGTTATATAGCGGGGGGGCCGAACTACGAGCAGTACTTC	CASSYIAGGPNYEQYF
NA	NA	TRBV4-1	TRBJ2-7	TGCGCCAGCAGCCGGACAGTAGACGGCTCCTACGAGCAGTACTTC	CASSRTVDGSYEQYF
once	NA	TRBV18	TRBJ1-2	TGTGCCAGCTCACGCGACACCGCATGGCTATTCTCCTTC	CASSRDTAWLFSF
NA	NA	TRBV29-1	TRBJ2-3	TGCAGCGTTGAGGTTGGGACCTACACAGATACGCAGTATTTT	CSVEVGTYTDTQYF
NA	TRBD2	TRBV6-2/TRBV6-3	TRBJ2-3	TGTGCCAGCAGTTACTTGGGGGGGTCCCATACGCAGTATTTT	CASSYLGGSHTQYF
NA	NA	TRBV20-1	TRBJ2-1	TGCAGTGCTAGTTTCCCGGGGGGCGGGGATGAGCAGTTCTTC	CSASFPGGGDEQFF
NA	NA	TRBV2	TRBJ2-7	TGTGCCAGCAGCCTGGAAGGGGTTGGGGGCGAGCAGTACTTC	CASSLEGVGGEQYF
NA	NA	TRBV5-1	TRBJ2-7	TGCGCCAGCAGCTTTCAGGGCAACTACGAGCAGTACTTC	CASSFQGNYEQYF
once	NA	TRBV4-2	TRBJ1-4	TGTGCCAGCAGCCAAGGACGGGGGACGGGGGTCACAACTAATGAAAAACTGTTTTTT	CASSQGRGTGVTTNEKLFF
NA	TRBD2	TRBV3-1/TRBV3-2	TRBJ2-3	TGTGCCAGCAGCCCCCCACGGGGGGGCTCTTCACGCACAGATACGCAGTATTTT	CASSPPRGGSSRTDTQYF
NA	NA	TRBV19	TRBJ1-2	TGTGCCAGTAGTGGGGTTCTGGTAGGCTACACCTTC	CASSGVLVGYTF
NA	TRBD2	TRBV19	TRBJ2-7	TGTGCCAGTAGTCACGGGAGCGGGGGGGTCTACGAGCAGTACTTC	CASSHGSGGVYEQYF
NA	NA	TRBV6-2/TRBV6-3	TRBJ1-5	TGTGCCAGCAGTTACTCGTTTAGGGGTCCAGATCAGCCCCAGCATTTT	CASSYSFRGPDQPQHF
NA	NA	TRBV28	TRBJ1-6	TGTGCCAGCAGTTTGGGGCTAGGTGATCCTAAGGGTTCACCCCTCCACTTT	CASSLGLGDPKGSPLHF
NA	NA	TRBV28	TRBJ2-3	TGTGCCAGCAGTTCGCCCAGCGATACGCAGTATTTT	CASSSPSDTQYF
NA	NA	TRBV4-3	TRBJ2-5	TGCGCCAGCAGCCACTCCTCCATCAGGCAGGAGACCCAGTACTTC	CASSHSSIRQETQYF
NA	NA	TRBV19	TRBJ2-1	TGTGCCAGTACCTTATCAGGCGGAGGGTATTCTGCCAATGAGCAGTTCTTC	CASTLSGGGYSANEQFF
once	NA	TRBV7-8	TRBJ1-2	TGTGCCAGCAGCTGGGGACGGACCTATGGCTACACCTTC	CASSWGRTYGYTF